These T cell receptor beta chains were read from a single sample in a study of blood T cell repertoires in COVID-19. The assay was immunoSEQ multiplex PCR, and TCRdb's table has in-frame clones only and misses some. The table has some 15,000 clones, roughly 89% seen once. The sample consisted of peripheral blood. Source of these receptors: a woman between 65 and 79 years old in a cohort sampled during active or convalescent COVID-19. Each CDR3 is given with its conserved first and last residue. The D gene is left open where the match is weak. Only some rows state a clone size, as once, few, many or a class for expanded clones.

d_call: -; j_call: TRBJ1-2; clone_size: -; v_call: TRBV27; cdr3_nt: TGTGCCAGCCGCCTGGCTCTAGGGGCGAATGGCTACACCTTC; cdr3_aa: CASRLALGANGYTF
d_call: TRBD1; j_call: TRBJ1-3; clone_size: once; v_call: TRBV6-5; cdr3_nt: TGTGCCAGCAGTTCCGGGACAGGGATTTTTGGAAACACCATATATTTT; cdr3_aa: CASSSGTGIFGNTIYF
d_call: -; j_call: TRBJ2-7; clone_size: -; v_call: TRBV7-2; cdr3_nt: TGTGCCAGCAGCTTAGCAAGCGGCCACGAGCAGTACTTC; cdr3_aa: CASSLASGHEQYF
d_call: -; j_call: TRBJ2-7; clone_size: -; v_call: TRBV7-2; cdr3_nt: TGTGCCAGCAGCTTAAAGGGGTCCTACGAGCAGTACTTC; cdr3_aa: CASSLKGSYEQYF
d_call: TRBD1; j_call: TRBJ2-7; clone_size: -; v_call: TRBV4-3; cdr3_nt: TGCGCCAGCAGCCAAGGACAGGGGGCCTTCTACGAGCAGTACTTC; cdr3_aa: CASSQGQGAFYEQYF
d_call: -; j_call: TRBJ1-2; clone_size: -; v_call: TRBV2; cdr3_nt: TGTGCCACCTCAGGGGAGGGTACCTATGGCTACACCTTC; cdr3_aa: CATSGEGTYGYTF
d_call: -; j_call: TRBJ1-2; clone_size: -; v_call: TRBV7-2; cdr3_nt: TGTGCCAGCAGCTTGCACAGGGACGGGGGCTACACCTTC; cdr3_aa: CASSLHRDGGYTF
d_call: -; j_call: TRBJ2-7; clone_size: -; v_call: TRBV27; cdr3_nt: TGTGCCAGCAGTGTTTCAGGGTCCGAGCAGTACTTC; cdr3_aa: CASSVSGSEQYF
d_call: -; j_call: TRBJ1-2; clone_size: once; v_call: TRBV5-1; cdr3_nt: TGCGCCAGCAGCTTGGCCGAGGGCTCTGGCTACACCTTC; cdr3_aa: CASSLAEGSGYTF
d_call: -; j_call: TRBJ1-2; clone_size: -; v_call: TRBV5-6; cdr3_nt: TGTGCCAGCAGCCCGCTCAAGACAGGCCTAATCTATGGCTACACCTTC; cdr3_aa: CASSPLKTGLIYGYTF
d_call: TRBD1; j_call: TRBJ1-2; clone_size: -; v_call: TRBV4-1; cdr3_nt: TGCGCCAGCAGAACCTACCGGGACAGGGAATTCGGTGGCTACACCTTC; cdr3_aa: CASRTYRDREFGGYTF
d_call: TRBD1; j_call: TRBJ1-6; clone_size: -; v_call: TRBV30; cdr3_nt: TGTGCCTGGAGCGCAGGGGGCGAGTATAATTCACCCCTCCACTTT; cdr3_aa: CAWSAGGEYNSPLHF
d_call: TRBD2; j_call: TRBJ2-3; clone_size: -; v_call: TRBV9; cdr3_nt: TGTGCCAGCAGCGTAGTACGGGGGGGGCCAGCAGATACGCAGTATTTT; cdr3_aa: CASSVVRGGPADTQYF
d_call: TRBD2; j_call: TRBJ2-3; clone_size: -; v_call: TRBV2; cdr3_nt: TGTGCCAGCAGGTTGGTGACTAGCGGTAACACAGATACGCAGTATTTT; cdr3_aa: CASRLVTSGNTDTQYF
d_call: -; j_call: TRBJ1-4; clone_size: -; v_call: TRBV2; cdr3_nt: TGTGCCAGTAAAACAGGGAAGATTGAAAAACTGTTTTTT; cdr3_aa: CASKTGKIEKLFF
d_call: -; j_call: TRBJ1-1; clone_size: -; v_call: TRBV20-1; cdr3_nt: TGCAGTGCCAAACCCCTTTTAGTAGCTTTCTTT; cdr3_aa: CSAKPLLVAFF
d_call: -; j_call: TRBJ2-3; clone_size: -; v_call: TRBV5-6; cdr3_nt: TGTGCCAGCAGCTTTGCGGGCCCAGATACGCAGTATTTT; cdr3_aa: CASSFAGPDTQYF
d_call: -; j_call: TRBJ1-5; clone_size: -; v_call: TRBV29-1; cdr3_nt: TGCAGCGTGGGCGAGGGCTATAATCAGCCCCAGCATTTT; cdr3_aa: CSVGEGYNQPQHF
d_call: TRBD2; j_call: TRBJ2-2; clone_size: -; v_call: TRBV4-3; cdr3_nt: TGCGCCAGCAGCCAAGAGGCACTAGCGGGGATGGCGAACACCGGGGAGCTGTTTTTT; cdr3_aa: CASSQEALAGMANTGELFF
d_call: TRBD2; j_call: TRBJ2-1; clone_size: -; v_call: TRBV19; cdr3_nt: TGTGCCAGTAGCCCCAGACTAGCGGGGGCCATAAGCTCCTACAATGAGCAGTTCTTC; cdr3_aa: CASSPRLAGAISSYNEQFF
d_call: TRBD2; j_call: TRBJ2-7; clone_size: -; v_call: TRBV11-3; cdr3_nt: TGTGCCAGCACCAAGAGCGGGGGGATCTACGAGCAGTACTTC; cdr3_aa: CASTKSGGIYEQYF
d_call: -; j_call: TRBJ2-5; clone_size: -; v_call: TRBV3-1/TRBV3-2; cdr3_nt: TGTGCCAGCAGCCAGGGGACAACAGAGACCCAGTACTTC; cdr3_aa: CASSQGTTETQYF
d_call: -; j_call: TRBJ1-6; clone_size: -; v_call: TRBV7-2; cdr3_nt: TGTGCCAGCAGCTTGGGGAGCTCCTATAATTCACCCCTCCACTTT; cdr3_aa: CASSLGSSYNSPLHF
d_call: -; j_call: TRBJ2-7; clone_size: -; v_call: TRBV7-2; cdr3_nt: TGTGCCAGCAGCTTAGGGCGGGGATCCTACGAGCAGTACTTC; cdr3_aa: CASSLGRGSYEQYF
d_call: -; j_call: TRBJ1-2; clone_size: -; v_call: TRBV7-2; cdr3_nt: TGTGCCAGCAGCGCCCAACAGGCGAACTATGGCTACACCTTC; cdr3_aa: CASSAQQANYGYTF
d_call: -; j_call: TRBJ1-2; clone_size: -; v_call: TRBV5-8; cdr3_nt: TGTGCCAGCAGCGATACGACAGGCAACTATGGCTACACCTTC; cdr3_aa: CASSDTTGNYGYTF
d_call: -; j_call: TRBJ1-1; clone_size: -; v_call: TRBV20-1; cdr3_nt: TGCAGTGCTTCAGATCGACAGGCAAGCTTT; cdr3_aa: CSASDRQASF
d_call: TRBD1; j_call: TRBJ2-6; clone_size: -; v_call: TRBV15; cdr3_nt: TGTGCCACCAGCTCTGAGGTGATGACAGGGTCCGGGGCCAACGTCCTGACTTTC; cdr3_aa: CATSSEVMTGSGANVLTF
d_call: -; j_call: TRBJ2-3; clone_size: -; v_call: TRBV5-4; cdr3_nt: TGTGCCAGCAGCTTGGGGAGGCGGGGCAACACAGATACGCAGTATTTT; cdr3_aa: CASSLGRRGNTDTQYF
d_call: TRBD1; j_call: TRBJ2-7; clone_size: -; v_call: TRBV4-3; cdr3_nt: TGCGCCAGCAGCCAAGATCTCTATCCCGGACAGGGGACCTACGAGCAGTACTTC; cdr3_aa: CASSQDLYPGQGTYEQYF
d_call: TRBD1; j_call: TRBJ2-1; clone_size: once; v_call: TRBV7-9; cdr3_nt: TGTGCCAGCAGTCATCCGGGACAGGCTTACAATGAGCAGTTCTTC; cdr3_aa: CASSHPGQAYNEQFF